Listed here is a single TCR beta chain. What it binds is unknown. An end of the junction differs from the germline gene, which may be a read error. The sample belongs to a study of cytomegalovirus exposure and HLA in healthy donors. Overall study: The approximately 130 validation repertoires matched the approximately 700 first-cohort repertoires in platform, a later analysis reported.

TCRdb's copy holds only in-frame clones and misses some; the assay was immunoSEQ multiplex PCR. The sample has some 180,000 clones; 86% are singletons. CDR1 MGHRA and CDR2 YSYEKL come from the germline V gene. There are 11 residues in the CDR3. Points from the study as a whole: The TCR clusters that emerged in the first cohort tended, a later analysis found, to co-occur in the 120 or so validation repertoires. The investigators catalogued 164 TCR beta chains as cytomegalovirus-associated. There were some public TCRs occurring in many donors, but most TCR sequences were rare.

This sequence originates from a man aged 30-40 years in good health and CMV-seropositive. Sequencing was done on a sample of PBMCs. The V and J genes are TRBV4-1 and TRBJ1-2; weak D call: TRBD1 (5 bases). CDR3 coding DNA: TGCGCCAGCAGCCAGGCGGGGACGGGCTTCTTC. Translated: CASSQAGTGFF.